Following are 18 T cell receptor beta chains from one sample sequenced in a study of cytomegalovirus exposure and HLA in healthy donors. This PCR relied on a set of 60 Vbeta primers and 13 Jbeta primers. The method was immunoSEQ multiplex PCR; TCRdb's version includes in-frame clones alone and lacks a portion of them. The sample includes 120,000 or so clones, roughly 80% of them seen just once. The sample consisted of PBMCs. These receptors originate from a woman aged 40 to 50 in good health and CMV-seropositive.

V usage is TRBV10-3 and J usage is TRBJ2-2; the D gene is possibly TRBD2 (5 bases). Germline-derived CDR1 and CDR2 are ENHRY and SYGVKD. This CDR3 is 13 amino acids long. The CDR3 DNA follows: TGTGCATACCTAGCTCGGCACACCGGGGAGCTGTTTTTT. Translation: CAYLARHTGELFF.

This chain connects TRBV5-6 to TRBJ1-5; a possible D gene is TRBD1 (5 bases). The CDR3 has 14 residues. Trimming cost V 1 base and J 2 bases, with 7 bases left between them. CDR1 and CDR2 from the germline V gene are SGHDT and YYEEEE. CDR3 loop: CASSLRGGNQPQHF. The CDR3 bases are TGTGCCAGCAGCTTGAGGGGTGGCAATCAGCCCCAGCATTTT.

For the CDR3, the DNA is TGTGCCAGCAGCGTTTACGGGATCGATGAGCAGTTCTTC. Its translation is CASSVYGIDEQFF. The chain joins TRBV9 to TRBJ2-1, with D possibly TRBD2 on 5 matching bases. Germline V gene sequence: CDR1 SGDLS, CDR2 YYNGEE. V was shortened by 2 bases and J by 8 bases, with 11 bases between the two germline ends. CDR3 length: 13 amino acids.

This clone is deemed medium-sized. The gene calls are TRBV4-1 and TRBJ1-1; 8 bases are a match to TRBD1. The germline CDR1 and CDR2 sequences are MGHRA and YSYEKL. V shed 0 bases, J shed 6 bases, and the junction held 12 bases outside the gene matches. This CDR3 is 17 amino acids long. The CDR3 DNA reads TGCGCCAGCAGCCAAGATAGGCAGGGGGCGCAAGGCCCTGAAGCTTTCTTT. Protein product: CASSQDRQGAQGPEAFF.

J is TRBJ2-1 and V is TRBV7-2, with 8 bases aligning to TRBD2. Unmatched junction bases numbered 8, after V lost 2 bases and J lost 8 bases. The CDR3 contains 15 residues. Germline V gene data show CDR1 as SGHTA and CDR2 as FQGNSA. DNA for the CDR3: TGTGCCAGCAGCTTAACGAAAGGACTAGCCTATGAGCAGTTCTTC. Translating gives CASSLTKGLAYEQFF.

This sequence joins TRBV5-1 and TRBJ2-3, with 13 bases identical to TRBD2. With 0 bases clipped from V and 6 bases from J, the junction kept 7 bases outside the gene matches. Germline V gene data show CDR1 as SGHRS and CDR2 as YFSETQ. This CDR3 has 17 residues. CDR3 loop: CASSLGTSGSRADTQYF. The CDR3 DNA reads TGCGCCAGCAGCTTGGGGACTAGCGGGAGTCGTGCGGATACGCAGTATTTT.

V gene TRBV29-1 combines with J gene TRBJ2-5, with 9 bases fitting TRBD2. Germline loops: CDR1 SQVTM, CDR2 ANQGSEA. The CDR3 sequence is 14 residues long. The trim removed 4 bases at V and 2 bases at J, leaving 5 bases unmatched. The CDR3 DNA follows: TGCAGCGTTGGGCTAGCGGGAAGACAAGAGACCCAGTACTTC. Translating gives CSVGLAGRQETQYF.

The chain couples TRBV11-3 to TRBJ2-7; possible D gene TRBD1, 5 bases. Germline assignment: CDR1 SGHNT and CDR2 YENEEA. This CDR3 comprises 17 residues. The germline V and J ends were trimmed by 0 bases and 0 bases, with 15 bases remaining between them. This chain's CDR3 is CASSLDRWTSGSYEQYF. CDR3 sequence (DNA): TGTGCCAGCAGCTTAGACCGATGGACAAGTGGCTCCTACGAGCAGTACTTC. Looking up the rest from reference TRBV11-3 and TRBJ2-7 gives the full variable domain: EAGVVQSPRYKIIEKKQPVAFWCNPISGHNTLYWYLQNLGQGPELLIRYENEEAVDDSQLPKDRFSAERLKGVDSTLKIQPAELGDSAVYLCASSLDRWTSGSYEQYFGPGTRLTVT.

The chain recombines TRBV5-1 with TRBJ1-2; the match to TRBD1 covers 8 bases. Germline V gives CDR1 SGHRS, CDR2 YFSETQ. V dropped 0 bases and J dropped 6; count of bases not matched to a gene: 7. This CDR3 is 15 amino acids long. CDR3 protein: CASSLAGATGDGYTF. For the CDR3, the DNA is TGCGCCAGCAGCTTGGCAGGAGCGACAGGGGATGGCTACACCTTC.

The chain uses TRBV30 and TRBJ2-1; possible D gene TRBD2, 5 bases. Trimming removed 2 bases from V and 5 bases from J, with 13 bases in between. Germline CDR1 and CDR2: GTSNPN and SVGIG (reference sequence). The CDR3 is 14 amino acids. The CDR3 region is CAWSSEWRHNEQFF. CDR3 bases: TGTGCCTGGAGTTCTGAGTGGAGGCACAATGAGCAGTTCTTC.

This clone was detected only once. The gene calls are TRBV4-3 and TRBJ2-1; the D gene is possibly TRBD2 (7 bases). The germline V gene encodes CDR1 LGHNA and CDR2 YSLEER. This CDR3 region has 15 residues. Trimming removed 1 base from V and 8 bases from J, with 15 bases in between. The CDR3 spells CASSQVGGPRDEQFF. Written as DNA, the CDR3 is TGCGCCAGCAGCCAAGTGGGGGGGCCGCGGGATGAGCAGTTCTTC.

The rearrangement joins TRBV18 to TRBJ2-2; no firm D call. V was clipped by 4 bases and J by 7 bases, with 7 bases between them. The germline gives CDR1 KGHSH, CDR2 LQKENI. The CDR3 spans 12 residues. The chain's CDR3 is CASSLSGGELFF. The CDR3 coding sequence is TGTGCCAGCTCACTATCAGGCGGGGAGCTGTTTTTT. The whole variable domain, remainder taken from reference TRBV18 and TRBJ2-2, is NAGVMQNPRHLVRRRGQEARLRCSPMKGHSHVYWYRQLPEEGLKFMVYLQKENIIDESGMPKERFSAEFPKEGPSILRIQQVVRGDSAAYFCASSLSGGELFFGEGSRLTVL.

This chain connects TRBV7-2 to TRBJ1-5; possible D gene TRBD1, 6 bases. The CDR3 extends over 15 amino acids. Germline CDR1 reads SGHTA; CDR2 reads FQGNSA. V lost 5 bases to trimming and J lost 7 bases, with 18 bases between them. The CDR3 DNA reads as TGTGCCAGCAGCCCATCAACCGGGGGGCGACAGCCCCAGCATTTT. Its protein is CASSPSTGGRQPQHF.

CDR3 sequence reads: CASSPGQNYEQYF. Here the CDR3 DNA reads TGTGCCAGCTCACCGGGACAGAATTACGAGCAGTACTTC. V gene TRBV18 combines with J gene TRBJ2-7; TRBD1 matches 7 bases. Germline-derived CDR1 and CDR2 are KGHSH and LQKENI. Trimming at V came to 3 bases and at J to 4 bases, leaving 3 bases not matched to a gene. This CDR3 has 13 residues. The entire variable domain, with the rest obtained from reference TRBV18 and TRBJ2-7, is as follows: NAGVMQNPRHLVRRRGQEARLRCSPMKGHSHVYWYRQLPEEGLKFMVYLQKENIIDESGMPKERFSAEFPKEGPSILRIQQVVRGDSAAYFCASSPGQNYEQYFGPGTRLTVT.

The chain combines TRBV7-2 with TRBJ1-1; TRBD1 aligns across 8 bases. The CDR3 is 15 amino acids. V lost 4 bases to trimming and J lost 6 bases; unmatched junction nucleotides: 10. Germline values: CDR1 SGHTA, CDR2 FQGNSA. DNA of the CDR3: TGTGCCAGCAGCTCGCAGGGGGCACGTGGGGCTGAAGCTTTCTTT. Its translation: CASSSQGARGAEAFF. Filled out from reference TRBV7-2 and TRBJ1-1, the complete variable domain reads GAGVSQSPSNKVTEKGKDVELRCDPISGHTALYWYRQSLGQGLEFLIYFQGNSAPDKSGLPSDRFSAERTGGSVSTLTIQRTQQEDSAVYLCASSSQGARGAEAFFGQGTRLTVV.

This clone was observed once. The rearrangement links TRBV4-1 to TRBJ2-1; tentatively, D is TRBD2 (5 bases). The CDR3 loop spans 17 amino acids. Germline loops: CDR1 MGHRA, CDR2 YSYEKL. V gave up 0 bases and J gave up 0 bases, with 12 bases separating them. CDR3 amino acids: CASSQDGGWSSYNEQFF. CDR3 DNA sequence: TGCGCCAGCAGCCAAGATGGAGGTTGGAGCTCCTACAATGAGCAGTTCTTC.

The CDR3 DNA is TGTGCCAGCAGTTACTCGACGGGGGGCAAGGCTTTCTTT. Translation gives CASSYSTGGKAFF. V usage is TRBV6-7 and J usage is TRBJ1-1, with a weak D call TRBD1 (6 bases). Being an ORF, TRBV6-7 has a function that is uncertain. The CDR3 loop spans 13 amino acids. Trimming shortened V by 0 bases and J by 11 bases, and 13 bases separated the two germline ends.

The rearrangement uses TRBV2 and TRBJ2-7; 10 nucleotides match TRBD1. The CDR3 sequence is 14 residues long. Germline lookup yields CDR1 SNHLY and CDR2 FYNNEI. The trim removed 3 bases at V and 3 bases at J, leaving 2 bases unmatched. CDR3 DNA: TGTGCCAGCAGTGAGGGACAGGGGCGCTACGAGCAGTACTTC. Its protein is CASSEGQGRYEQYF.